Below, 19 T cell receptor beta chains from the same sample are listed, as sequenced in a study of shared clonotypes between healthy human individuals. The table came from immunoSEQ multiplex PCR; TCRdb's copy has only in-frame clones and leaves some out. The table shows about 680,000 clones, with less than 80% occurring only once. The sample consisted of memory CD4+ T cells sorted from blood. The subset here: CD45RA-negative fraction. All receptors come from a woman in her twenties or thirties in good health.

CDR3 amino acids: CASSHTLLRGAQETQYF. DNA for the CDR3: TGTGCCAGCAGTCACACCCTACTCCGGGGTGCACAAGAGACCCAGTACTTC. The genes are TRBV27 and TRBJ2-5; maybe TRBD2 (5 bases). This CDR3 contains 17 residues. Germline values: CDR1 MNHEY, CDR2 SMNVEV (reference sequence). Trimming removed 5 bases at V and 2 bases at J, with 21 bases between.

This clone was counted a few times. Other DNA sequences of this sample code for an identical CDR3. This chain uses TRBV28 with TRBJ1-2; 7 positions match TRBD1. This CDR3 comprises 13 residues. V shed 3 bases and J 3 bases; nucleotides not matched to a gene: 1. The germline CDR1 and CDR2 sequences are MDHEN and SYDVKM. The CDR3 bases are TGTGCCAGCAGTTTGCAGGGGGACTATGGCTACACCTTC. Translated, it gives CASSLQGDYGYTF.

This chain connects TRBV5-1 to TRBJ2-7; D unresolved. Germline V CDR1 and CDR2: SGHRS, YFSETQ. The CDR3 is 14 amino acids. The V and J ends lost 4 bases and 7 bases respectively, with 18 bases between them. CDR3 bases: TGCGCCAGCAGCCCACCCTCCGACCGGCGTGAGCAGTACTTC. Translated, it gives CASSPPSDRREQYF.

The V call is TRBV21-1, the J call TRBJ2-7; TRBD2, as called in the table, went unchecked against the DNA. TRBV21-1 is labeled a pseudogene. This CDR3 is built from 14 residues. Written as DNA, the CDR3 is TGTGCCAGCAGTGGACTAGCGGGCCCCTACGAGCAGTACTTC. This encodes CASSGLAGPYEQYF.

A few counts support this clone. The chain recombines TRBV29-1 with TRBJ1-1; D possibly corresponds to TRBD1 (5 bases). This CDR3 has 10 residues. Germline lookup yields CDR1 SQVTM and CDR2 ANQGSEA. V was shortened by 0 bases and J by 10 bases, with 6 bases between the two germline ends. Here the CDR3 reads CSVEDGGAFF. CDR3 DNA: TGCAGCGTTGAAGATGGGGGAGCTTTCTTT.

This clone was seen ten or more times. CDR3 coding DNA: TGTGCCAGCAGGCGACAGGGCGAGCAGTACTTC. It yields the protein CASRRQGEQYF. V is TRBV6-5 and J is TRBJ2-7; TRBD1 matches at 7 bases. The CDR3 consists of 11 residues. Germline V gives CDR1 MNHEY, CDR2 SVGAGI. With 6 bases clipped from V and 6 bases from J, the junction kept 2 bases outside the gene matches.

The table lists this clone with a count of one. V and J are TRBV19 and TRBJ1-2; possible D gene TRBD1, 6 bases. V lost 5 bases, J lost 4 bases, and 14 bases lay in between. CDR3 length equals 14 residues. CDR1 is LNHDA and CDR2 is SQIVND in the germline V gene (reference sequence). DNA for the CDR3: TGTGCCAGTAGTGAAGAACAGGGTGCCTATGGCTACACCTTC. It codes for CASSEEQGAYGYTF.

The chain recombines TRBV9 with TRBJ2-2; possible D gene TRBD1, 5 bases. This CDR3 comprises 14 residues. The germline V and J ends were trimmed by 5 bases and 6 bases, with 14 bases remaining between them. The germline gives CDR1 SGDLS, CDR2 YYNGEE. CDR3 sequence (DNA): TGTGCCAGCAGTCAAACAGAAGGGGCCGGGGAGCTGTTTTTT. Translation: CASSQTEGAGELFF.

At least ten counts were recorded for this clone. The genes are TRBV29-1 and TRBJ2-5; D may be TRBD2 (6 bases). This CDR3 contains 15 residues. V lost 3 bases, J lost 1 base, and 15 bases lay in between. Looked up from germline, CDR1 is SQVTM and CDR2 is ANQGSEA. The CDR3 coding sequence is TGCAGCGTTGAGACCAACTTGGGACTCCAAGAGACCCAGTACTTC. Translation gives CSVETNLGLQETQYF.

Comments on this clone: Other DNA sequences in the same sample also yield this CDR3. The J gene is TRBJ2-5, the V gene TRBV27; D gene unclear. Between the trimmed V and J ends, which lost 5 bases and 5 bases, there was a span of 12 bases. Germline V lookup: CDR1 MNHEY, CDR2 SMNVEV (reference sequence). The CDR3 covers 13 residues. The CDR3 reads CASSSSGRETQYF. CDR3 nucleotides: TGTGCCAGCAGTAGTTCGGGTAGGGAGACCCAGTACTTC.

About this clone: Within the sample, other DNA sequences also encode this same CDR3. CDR3 sequence (DNA): TGTGCCAGCAATACGGACAGCTACGAGCAGTACTTC. It is translated as CASNTDSYEQYF. The V and J genes are TRBV2 and TRBJ2-7; the D gene is possibly TRBD1 (6 bases). The V gene's germline CDR1 is SNHLY and CDR2 FYNNEI. V shed 7 bases and J shed 3 bases, with 10 bases lying between them. The CDR3 contains 12 residues.

The chain has TRBV2 and TRBJ1-5; no firm D call. There are 14 residues in the CDR3. Germline-derived CDR1 and CDR2 are SNHLY and FYNNEI. Trimming stripped 5 bases from V and 6 bases from J, with 14 bases between. This CDR3 reads CASSPTEGGQPQHF. The CDR3 coding sequence is TGTGCCAGCAGTCCGACCGAGGGTGGTCAGCCCCAGCATTTT.

This rearrangement joins TRBV5-1 to TRBJ1-4; tentative D call: TRBD1 (6 bases). V lost 6 bases and J lost 8, with 20 bases in between. Germline CDR1 and CDR2: SGHRS and YFSETQ. This CDR3 is 15 amino acids long. The CDR3 is CASTPWGAGEEKLFF. The CDR3 bases are TGCGCCAGCACCCCTTGGGGGGCTGGTGAAGAAAAACTGTTTTTT.

The genes are TRBV27 and TRBJ2-1, with 11 bases aligning to TRBD2. Germline V gene lookup returns CDR1 MNHEY and CDR2 SMNVEV (reference sequence). V gave up 4 bases and J gave up 7 bases; unmatched junction bases: 15. The CDR3 extends over 18 amino acids. CDR3 coding DNA: TGTGCCAGCAGTTCCTCAGTTCTAGCGGGAGGCCCGAGGAATGAGCAGTTCTTC. Translating gives CASSSSVLAGGPRNEQFF.

This chain links TRBV2 with TRBJ2-7; the D call may be TRBD1 or TRBD2 (6 bases each). Germline values: CDR1 SNHLY, CDR2 FYNNEI. Trimming removed 6 bases at V and 4 bases at J, with 16 bases between. The CDR3 spans 14 residues. In DNA form, the CDR3 reads TGTGCCAGCAGGGGGGGCCTAGATGGGTACGAGCAGTACTTC. This encodes CASRGGLDGYEQYF.

At least ten counts were recorded for this clone. The chain employs TRBV29-1 and TRBJ2-7, with 11 bases aligning to TRBD2. Germline CDR1 is SQVTM and CDR2 is ANQGSEA. Unmatched junction bases numbered 6, after V lost 2 bases and J lost 9 bases. The CDR3 has 13 amino acids. CDR3: CSVEYLAGGSQYF. In DNA, the CDR3 is TGCAGCGTTGAATACCTAGCGGGAGGTTCGCAGTACTTC.

This chain uses TRBV4-2 with TRBJ2-2, with TRBD2 identical over 10 bases. The CDR3 totals 17 residues. The V gene's germline CDR1 is LGHNA and CDR2 YNFKEQ. V lost 0 bases, J lost 7 bases, and 8 bases stayed unmatched. The CDR3 sequence is CASSQDEAGGPGGELFF. The CDR3 DNA reads as TGTGCCAGCAGCCAAGATGAAGCGGGAGGGCCAGGCGGGGAGCTGTTTTTT.

The rearrangement joins TRBV7-8 to TRBJ2-7; no clear D. The germline V gene encodes CDR1 SGHVS and CDR2 FQNEAQ. This CDR3 region has 11 residues. Trimming left V 2 bases short and J 5 bases short, with 4 bases between. CDR3 sequence: CASSLTDEQYF. The CDR3 DNA reads TGTGCCAGCAGCTTAACCGACGAGCAGTACTTC. Complete variable domain (other parts from reference TRBV7-8 and TRBJ2-7): GAGVSQSPRYKVAKRGQDVALRCDPISGHVSLFWYQQALGQGPEFLTYFQNEAQLDKSGLPSDRFFAERPEGSVSTLKIQRTQQEDSAVYLCASSLTDEQYFGPGTRLTVT.

The chain couples TRBV5-1 to TRBJ2-2; maybe TRBD1 (6 bases). V lost 0 bases, J lost 7 bases, and 10 bases lay in between. The CDR3 has 14 residues. CDR1 and CDR2 from the germline V gene are SGHRS and YFSETQ. The CDR3 region has the DNA TGCGCCAGCAGCTTGGACAGGGAGAACGGGGAGCTGTTTTTT. It codes for CASSLDRENGELFF.